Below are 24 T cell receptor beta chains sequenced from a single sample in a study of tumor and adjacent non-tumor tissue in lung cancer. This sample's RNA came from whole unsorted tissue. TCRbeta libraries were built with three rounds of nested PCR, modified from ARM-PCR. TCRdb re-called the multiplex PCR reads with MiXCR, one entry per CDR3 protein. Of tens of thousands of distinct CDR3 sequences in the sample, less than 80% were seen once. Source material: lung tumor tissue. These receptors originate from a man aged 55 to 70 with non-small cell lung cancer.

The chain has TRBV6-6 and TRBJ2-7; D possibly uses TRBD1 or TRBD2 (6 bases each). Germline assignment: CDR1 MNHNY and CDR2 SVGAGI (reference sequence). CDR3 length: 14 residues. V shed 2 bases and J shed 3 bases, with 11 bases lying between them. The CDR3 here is CASSYVGGNYEQYF. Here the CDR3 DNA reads TGTGCCAGCAGTTACGTCGGGGGCAACTACGAGCAGTACTTC.

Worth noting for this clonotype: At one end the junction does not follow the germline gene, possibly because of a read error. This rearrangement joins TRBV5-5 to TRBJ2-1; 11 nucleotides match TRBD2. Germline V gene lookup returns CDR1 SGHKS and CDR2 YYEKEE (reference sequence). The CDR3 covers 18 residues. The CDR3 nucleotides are TGTGCCAGCAGCTTAGTGTCGACTAGCGGGGATCCCTACAATGGGCAGTTCTTC. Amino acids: CASSLVSTSGDPYNGQFF. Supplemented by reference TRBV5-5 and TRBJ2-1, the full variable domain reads DAGVTQSPTHLIKTRGQQVTLRCSPISGHKSVSWYQQVLGQGPQFIFQYYEKEERGRGNFPDRFSARQFPNYSSELNVNALLLGDSALYLCASSLVSTSGDPYNGQFFGPGTRLTVL.

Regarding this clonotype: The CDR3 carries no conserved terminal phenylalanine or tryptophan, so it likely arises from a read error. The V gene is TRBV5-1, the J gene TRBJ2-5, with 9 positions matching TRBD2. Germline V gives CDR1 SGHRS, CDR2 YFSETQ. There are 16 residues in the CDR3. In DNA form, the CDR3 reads TGCGCCAGCAGCTTGGCCGAGGGACTAGCCCAAGAGACTCAGTACTCC. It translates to CASSLAEGLAQETQYS.

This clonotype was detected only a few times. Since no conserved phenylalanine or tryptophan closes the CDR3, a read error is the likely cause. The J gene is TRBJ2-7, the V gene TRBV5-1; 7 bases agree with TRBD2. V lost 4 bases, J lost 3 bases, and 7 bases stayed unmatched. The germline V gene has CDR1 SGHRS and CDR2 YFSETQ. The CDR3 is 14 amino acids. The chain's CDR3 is CASSPTGGNYEQYL. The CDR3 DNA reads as TGCGCCAGCAGCCCGACGGGGGGAAACTACGAGCAGTACCTC.

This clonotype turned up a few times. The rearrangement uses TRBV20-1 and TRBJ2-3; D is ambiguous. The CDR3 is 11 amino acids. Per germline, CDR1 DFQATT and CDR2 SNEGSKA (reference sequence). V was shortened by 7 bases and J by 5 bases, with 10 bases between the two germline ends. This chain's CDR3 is CSVGPVDTQYF. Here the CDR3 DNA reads TGCAGTGTCGGGCCAGTAGATACGCAGTATTTT.

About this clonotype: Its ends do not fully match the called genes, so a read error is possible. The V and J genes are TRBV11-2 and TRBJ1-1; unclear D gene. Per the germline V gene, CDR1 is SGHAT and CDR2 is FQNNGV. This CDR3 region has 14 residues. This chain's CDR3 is CARSPSTANTEAFF. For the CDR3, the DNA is TGTGCCCGCAGCCCGAGTACGGCGAACACTGAAGCTTTCTTT.

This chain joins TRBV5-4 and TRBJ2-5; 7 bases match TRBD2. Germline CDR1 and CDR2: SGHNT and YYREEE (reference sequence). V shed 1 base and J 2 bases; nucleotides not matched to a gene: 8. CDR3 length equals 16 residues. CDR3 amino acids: CASSLPGGGWQETQYF. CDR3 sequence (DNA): TGTGCCAGCAGCTTGCCGGGCGGGGGTTGGCAAGAGACCCAGTACTTC.

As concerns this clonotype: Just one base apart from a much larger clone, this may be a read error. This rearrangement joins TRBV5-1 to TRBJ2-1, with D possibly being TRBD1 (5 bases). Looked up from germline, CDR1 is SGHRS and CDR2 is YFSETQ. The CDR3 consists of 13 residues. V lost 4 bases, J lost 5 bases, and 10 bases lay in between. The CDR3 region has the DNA TGCGCCAGCAGCAGGTCGACAGACAATGAGCAGTTCTTC. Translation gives CASSRSTDNEQFF.

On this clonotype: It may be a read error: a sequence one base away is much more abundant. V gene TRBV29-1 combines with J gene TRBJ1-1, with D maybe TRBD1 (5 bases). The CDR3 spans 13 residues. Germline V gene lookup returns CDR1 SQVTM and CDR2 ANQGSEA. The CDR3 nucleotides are TGCAGCATTGAGCTCGGGGGAGGCACTGAAGCTTTCTTT. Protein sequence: CSIELGGGTEAFF.

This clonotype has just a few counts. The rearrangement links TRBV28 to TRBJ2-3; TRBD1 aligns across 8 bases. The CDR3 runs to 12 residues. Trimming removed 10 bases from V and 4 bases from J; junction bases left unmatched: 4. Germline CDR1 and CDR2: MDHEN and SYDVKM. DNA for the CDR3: TGTGCCAACAGGGGGTTCGCAGATACGCAGTATTTT. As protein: CANRGFADTQYF.

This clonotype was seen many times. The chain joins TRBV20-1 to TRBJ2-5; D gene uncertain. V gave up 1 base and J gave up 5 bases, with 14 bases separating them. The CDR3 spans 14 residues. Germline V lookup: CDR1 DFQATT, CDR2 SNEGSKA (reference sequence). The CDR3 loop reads CSARVSIGRETQYF. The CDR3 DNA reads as TGCAGTGCTAGAGTATCTATCGGACGGGAGACCCAGTACTTC.

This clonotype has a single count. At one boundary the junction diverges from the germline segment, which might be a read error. The CDR3 coding sequence is TGTACCAGCAGCTTTGATTTACTAGCGGGAGAGTTCTACAATGAGCGGTTCTTC. Its protein product is CTSSFDLLAGEFYNERFF. The chain joins TRBV11-3 to TRBJ2-1; 11 bases match TRBD2. CDR3 length: 18 residues. Germline CDR1 reads SGHNT; CDR2 reads YENEEA.

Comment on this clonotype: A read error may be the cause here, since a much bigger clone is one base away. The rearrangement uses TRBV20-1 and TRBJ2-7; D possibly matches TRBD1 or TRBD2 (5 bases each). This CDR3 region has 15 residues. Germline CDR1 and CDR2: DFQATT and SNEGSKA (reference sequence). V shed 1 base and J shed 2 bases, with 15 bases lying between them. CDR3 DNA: TGCAGTGCTAGAGGACAGAGGGCAGGGACCTACGAGCAGTACTTC. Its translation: CSARGQRAGTYEQYF.

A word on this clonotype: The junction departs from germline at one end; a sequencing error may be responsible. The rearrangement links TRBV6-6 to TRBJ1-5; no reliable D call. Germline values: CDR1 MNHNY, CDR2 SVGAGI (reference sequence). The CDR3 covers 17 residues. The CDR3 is CVSRSRVAAFGNQPQHF. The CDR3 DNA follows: TGTGTCAGCAGGTCCCGGGTCGCGGCGTTTGGCAATCAGCCCCAGCATTTT.

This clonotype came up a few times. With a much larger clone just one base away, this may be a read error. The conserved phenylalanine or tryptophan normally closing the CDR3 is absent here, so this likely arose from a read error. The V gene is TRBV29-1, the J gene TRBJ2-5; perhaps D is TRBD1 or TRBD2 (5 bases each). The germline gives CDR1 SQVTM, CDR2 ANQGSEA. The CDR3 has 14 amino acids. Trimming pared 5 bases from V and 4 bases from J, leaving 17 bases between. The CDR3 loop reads CSVSPGAAGETQYL. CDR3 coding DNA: TGCAGCGTTTCTCCCGGGGCGGCTGGAGAGACCCAGTACTTA.

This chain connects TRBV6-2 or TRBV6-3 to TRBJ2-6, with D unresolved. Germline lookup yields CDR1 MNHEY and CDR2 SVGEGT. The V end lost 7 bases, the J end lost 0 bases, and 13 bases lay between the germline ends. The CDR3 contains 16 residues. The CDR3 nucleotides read TGTGCCAGCACCCGTGGGAAAATCTCTGGGGCCAACGTCCTGACTTTC. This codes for CASTRGKISGANVLTF.

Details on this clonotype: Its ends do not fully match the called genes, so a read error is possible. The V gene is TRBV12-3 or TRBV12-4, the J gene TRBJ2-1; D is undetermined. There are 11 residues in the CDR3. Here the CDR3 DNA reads TGTGCCAGCAGTACTTTCAATGAGCAGCTCTTC. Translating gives CASSTFNEQLF.

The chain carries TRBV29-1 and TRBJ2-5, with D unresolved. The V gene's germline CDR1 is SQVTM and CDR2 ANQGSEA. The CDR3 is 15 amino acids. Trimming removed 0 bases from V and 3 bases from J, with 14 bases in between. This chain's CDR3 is CSVEDYLGLEETQYF. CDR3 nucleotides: TGCAGCGTTGAAGATTACCTGGGCCTCGAAGAGACCCAGTACTTC.

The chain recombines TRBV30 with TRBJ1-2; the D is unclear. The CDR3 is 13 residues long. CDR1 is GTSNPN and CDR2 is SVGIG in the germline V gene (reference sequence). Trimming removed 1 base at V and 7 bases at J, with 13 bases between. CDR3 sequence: CAWSAALRSGYTF. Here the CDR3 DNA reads TGTGCCTGGAGTGCCGCCCTCAGGAGTGGCTACACCTTC.

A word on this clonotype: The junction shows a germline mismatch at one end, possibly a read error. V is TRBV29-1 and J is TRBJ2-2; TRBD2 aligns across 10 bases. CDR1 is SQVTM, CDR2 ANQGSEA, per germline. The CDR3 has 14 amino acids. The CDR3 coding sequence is TGCAGAGTTGGAGGACTAGCGGACACCGGGGAGCTGTTTTTT. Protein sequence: CRVGGLADTGELFF.

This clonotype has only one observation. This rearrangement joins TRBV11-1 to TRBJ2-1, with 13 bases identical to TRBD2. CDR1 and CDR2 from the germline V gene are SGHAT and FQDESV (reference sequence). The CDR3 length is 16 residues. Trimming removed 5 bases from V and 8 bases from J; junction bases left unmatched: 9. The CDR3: CASSARLAGGSHEQFF. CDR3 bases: TGTGCCAGCAGCGCCAGACTAGCGGGAGGTTCTCATGAGCAGTTCTTC. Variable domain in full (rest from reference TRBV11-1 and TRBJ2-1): EAEVAQSPRYKITEKSQAVAFWCDPISGHATLYWYRQILGQGPELLVQFQDESVVDDSQLPKDRFSAERLKGVDSTLKIQPAELGDSAMYLCASSARLAGGSHEQFFGPGTRLTVL.

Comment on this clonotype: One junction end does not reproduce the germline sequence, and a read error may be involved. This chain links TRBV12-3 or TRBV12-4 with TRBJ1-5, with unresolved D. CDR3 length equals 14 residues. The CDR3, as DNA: TGTGCCAGCAGTTTTGTCACTCACAATCAGCCCCGGCATTTT. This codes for CASSFVTHNQPRHF.

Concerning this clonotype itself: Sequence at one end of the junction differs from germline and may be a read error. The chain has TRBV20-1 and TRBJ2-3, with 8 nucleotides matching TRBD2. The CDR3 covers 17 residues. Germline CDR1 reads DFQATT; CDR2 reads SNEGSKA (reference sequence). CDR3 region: CSARDISGVLSTNTQYF. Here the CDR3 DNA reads TGCAGTGCTAGAGACATTAGCGGGGTTCTCAGCACAAATACGCAGTATTTT.

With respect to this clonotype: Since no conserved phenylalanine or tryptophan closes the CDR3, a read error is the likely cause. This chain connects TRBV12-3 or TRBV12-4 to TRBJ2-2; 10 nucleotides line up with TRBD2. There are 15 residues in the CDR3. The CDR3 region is CSSSPRTSGTGELFL. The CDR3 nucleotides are TGTTCCAGCAGTCCGAGGACTAGCGGCACCGGGGAGCTGTTTCTT.